The 12 T cell receptor beta chains given below trace back to one sample, sequenced in a study of shared clonotypes between healthy human individuals (dated by TCRdb to the early 2020s). Libraries were prepared through the immunoSEQ multiplex PCR assay. TCRdb obtained this table from immuneACCESS and retained in-frame rearrangements with V and J assigned. These tables miss some clones; where compared with another copy, unresolved V genes account for less than half of the shortfall, and the remainder is unexplained. This sample holds a few million clones; 90% to 96% were observed only once. Around 0.13% of the sample rests with the top ten. Sequencing was performed on naive CD4+ T cells sorted from blood. The sample's cell subset or site, from its label and the paper: CD45RA+ positively selected. The receptors were sampled from a young man in good health.

This clone has a single count. The sample contains more than one DNA sequence encoding this CDR3. This rearrangement joins TRBV6-1 to TRBJ1-2; TRBD1 agrees at 7 bases. The CDR3 has 13 residues. Germline assignment: CDR1 MNHNS and CDR2 SASEGT. Losses at the gene ends were 4 bases for V and 4 bases for J; bases not matched to a gene: 3. The CDR3 sequence: CASSGQGLYGYTF. In DNA form, the CDR3 reads TGTGCCAGCAGTGGACAGGGCCTCTATGGCTACACCTTC.

The chain employs TRBV4-1 and TRBJ2-1; TRBD2 might be the D (5 bases). Germline V gene lookup returns CDR1 MGHRA and CDR2 YSYEKL. The CDR3 has 16 amino acids. With 1 base removed from V and 0 bases from J, the gap between germline ends came to 10 bases. The CDR3 is CASSQGPGYSYNEQFF. In nucleotides, the CDR3 is TGCGCCAGCAGCCAAGGCCCGGGATACTCCTACAATGAGCAGTTCTTC.

The J gene is TRBJ2-1, the V gene TRBV5-1, with 8 positions matching TRBD2. The CDR3 has 14 residues. Germline-derived CDR1 and CDR2 are SGHRS and YFSETQ. J lost 11 bases, V lost 1 base, and 8 bases had no gene match. The CDR3 region has the DNA TGCGCCAGCAGCTTGAATTTGGCGGGAGGCCAGCAGTTCTTC. This codes for CASSLNLAGGQQFF.

V usage is TRBV7-2 and J usage is TRBJ1-1, with D hard to call. The CDR3 extends over 13 amino acids. In germline, CDR1 is SGHTA, CDR2 FQGNSA. V lost 4 bases and J 1 base, leaving 7 bases between the germline ends. CDR3 in amino acids: CASSSRGNTEAFF. CDR3 sequence (DNA): TGTGCCAGCAGCTCCCGGGGGAACACTGAAGCTTTCTTT.

The V gene is TRBV30, the J gene TRBJ2-3; TRBD2 aligns across 9 bases. The germline V gene has CDR1 GTSNPN and CDR2 SVGIG (reference sequence). Germline trimming cut 3 bases from V and 2 bases from J; bases unmatched to any gene: 9. The length of the CDR3 is 16 residues. The CDR3 DNA reads TGTGCCTGGAGCCTGACTAGCGGATACTTCACAGATACGCAGTATTTT. As protein: CAWSLTSGYFTDTQYF.

V and J are TRBV7-2 and TRBJ1-6, with D tentatively TRBD1 (5 bases). Germline V gives CDR1 SGHTA, CDR2 FQGNSA. V lost 1 base and J 7 bases, leaving 14 bases between the germline ends. The CDR3 is 16 residues long. The CDR3 DNA reads TGTGCCAGCAGCTTAGTCGCCAGGGTGGGGAATTCACCCCTCCACTTT. Its protein product is CASSLVARVGNSPLHF. The full variable domain, with the rest looked up from reference TRBV7-2 and TRBJ1-6, is GAGVSQSPSNKVTEKGKDVELRCDPISGHTALYWYRQSLGQGLEFLIYFQGNSAPDKSGLPSDRFSAERTGGSVSTLTIQRTQQEDSAVYLCASSLVARVGNSPLHFGNGTRLTVT.

The V call is TRBV5-6, the J call TRBJ2-3; TRBD2 matches at 10 bases. Germline loops: CDR1 SGHDT, CDR2 YYEEEE. Trimming cost V 4 bases and J 3 bases; bases outside gene matches: 5. This CDR3 spans 15 amino acids. This CDR3 is CASSARTSGTDTQYF. In nucleotides, the CDR3 is TGTGCCAGCAGCGCCCGGACTAGCGGAACAGATACGCAGTATTTT.

V and J are TRBV18 and TRBJ2-3; D remains unclear. Germline V gene sequence: CDR1 KGHSH, CDR2 LQKENI. V lost 6 bases to trimming and J lost 4 bases, with 20 bases between them. The CDR3 spans 16 residues. The CDR3 spells CASSPPGRSWSDTQYF. The CDR3, as DNA: TGTGCCAGCTCTCCTCCCGGGCGGAGTTGGTCAGATACGCAGTATTTT.

This clone was seen only once. The genes are TRBV6-6 and TRBJ2-1; TRBD1 agrees at 8 bases. Germline CDR1 and CDR2: MNHNY and SVGAGI (reference sequence). Germline trimming cut 2 bases from V and 9 bases from J; bases unmatched to any gene: 6. This CDR3 is 14 amino acids long. CDR3 nucleotides: TGTGCCAGCAGTTACATCGGACAGGGCTCTGAGCAGTTCTTC. Translating it yields CASSYIGQGSEQFF.

The chain recombines TRBV7-3 with TRBJ2-3; 9 nucleotides align to TRBD2. J lost 3 bases, V lost 6 bases, and 7 bases had no gene match. The germline gives CDR1 SGHTA, CDR2 FQGTGA. This CDR3 is 15 amino acids long. In DNA form, the CDR3 reads TGTGCCAGCAGTCCGACTAGCGGCCTAACAGATACGCAGTATTTT. The encoded protein is CASSPTSGLTDTQYF.

The chain combines TRBV30 with TRBJ2-1; tentatively, D is TRBD1 or TRBD2 (5 bases each). CDR3 length: 13 residues. Between the trimmed V and J ends, which lost 2 bases and 6 bases, there was a span of 11 bases. Germline assignment: CDR1 GTSNPN and CDR2 SVGIG (reference sequence). This CDR3 is CAWSPGPTNEQFF. CDR3 coding DNA: TGTGCCTGGAGTCCGGGACCGACCAATGAGCAGTTCTTC. The complete variable domain, with remaining parts taken from reference TRBV30 and TRBJ2-1, reads SQTIHQWPATLVQPVGSPLSLECTVEGTSNPNLYWYRQAAGRGLQLLFYSVGIGQISSEVPQNLSASRPQDRQFILSSKKLLLSDSGFYLCAWSPGPTNEQFFGPGTRLTVL.

The table lists this clone with a count of one. The gene calls are TRBV13 and TRBJ1-6, with D possibly matching TRBD1 (5 bases). V was shortened by 5 bases and J by 10 bases, with 15 bases between the two germline ends. Per germline, CDR1 PRHDT and CDR2 FYEKMQ (reference sequence). The CDR3 is made up of 14 amino acids. In nucleotides, the CDR3 is TGTGCCAGCAGCGGGGCCGGGCAGGGATCACCCCTCCACTTT. Amino acids: CASSGAGQGSPLHF.